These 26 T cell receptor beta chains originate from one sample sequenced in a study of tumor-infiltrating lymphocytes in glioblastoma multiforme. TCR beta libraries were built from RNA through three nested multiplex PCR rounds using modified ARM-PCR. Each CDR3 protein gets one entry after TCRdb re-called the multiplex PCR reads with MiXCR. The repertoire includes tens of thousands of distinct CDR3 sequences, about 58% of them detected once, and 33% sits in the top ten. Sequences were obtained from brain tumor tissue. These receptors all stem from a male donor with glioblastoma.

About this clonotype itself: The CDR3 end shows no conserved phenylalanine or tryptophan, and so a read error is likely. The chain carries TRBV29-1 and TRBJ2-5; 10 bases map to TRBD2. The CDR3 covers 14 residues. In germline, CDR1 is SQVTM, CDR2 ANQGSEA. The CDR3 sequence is CSVERSGRLKTQYS. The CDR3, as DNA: TGCAGCGTTGAGCGTAGCGGGAGGTTAAAGACTCAGTACTCC.

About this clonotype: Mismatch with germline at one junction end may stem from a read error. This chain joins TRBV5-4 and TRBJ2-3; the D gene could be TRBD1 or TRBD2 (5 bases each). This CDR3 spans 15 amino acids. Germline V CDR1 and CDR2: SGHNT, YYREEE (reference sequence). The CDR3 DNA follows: TGTGCCAGCATCGCCGGGACGGCGGCAACAGATATGCAGTATTTT. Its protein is CASIAGTAATDMQYF. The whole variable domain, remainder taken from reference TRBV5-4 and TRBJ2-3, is ETGVTQSPTHLIKTRGQQVTLRCSSQSGHNTVSWYQQALGQGPQFIFQYYREEENGRGNFPPRFSGLQFPNYSSELNVNALELDDSALYLCASIAGTAATDMQYFGPGTRLTVL.

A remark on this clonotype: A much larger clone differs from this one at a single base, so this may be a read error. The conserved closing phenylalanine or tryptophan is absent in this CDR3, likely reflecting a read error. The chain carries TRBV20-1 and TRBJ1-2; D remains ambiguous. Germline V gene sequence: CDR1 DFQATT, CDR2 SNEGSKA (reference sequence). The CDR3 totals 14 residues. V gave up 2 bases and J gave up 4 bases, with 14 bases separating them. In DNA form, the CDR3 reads TGCAGTGCTAGACTTAGACCGTCTAGCTATGGCTACACCTCC. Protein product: CSARLRPSSYGYTS.

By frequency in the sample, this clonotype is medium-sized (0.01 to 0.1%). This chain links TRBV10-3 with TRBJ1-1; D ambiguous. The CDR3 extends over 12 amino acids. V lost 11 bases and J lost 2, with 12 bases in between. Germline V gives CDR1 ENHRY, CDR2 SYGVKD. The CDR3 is CAATDGNTEAFF. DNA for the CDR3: TGTGCCGCCACCGACGGAAACACTGAAGCTTTCTTT.

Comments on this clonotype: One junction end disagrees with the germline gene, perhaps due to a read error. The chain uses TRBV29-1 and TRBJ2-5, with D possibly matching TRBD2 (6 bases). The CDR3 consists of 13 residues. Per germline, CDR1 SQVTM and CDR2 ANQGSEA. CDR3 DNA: TGCAGCGTTGACACAGCGGGCAGAGAGACCCAGTACTTT. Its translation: CSVDTAGRETQYF.

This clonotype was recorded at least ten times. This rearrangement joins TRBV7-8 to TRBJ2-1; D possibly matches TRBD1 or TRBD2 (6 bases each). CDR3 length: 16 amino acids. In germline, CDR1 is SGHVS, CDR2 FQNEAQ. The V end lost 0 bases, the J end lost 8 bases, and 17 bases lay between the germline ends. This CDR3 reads CASSLARGAPADEQFF. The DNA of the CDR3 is TGTGCCAGCAGCTTAGCGAGGGGGGCCCCGGCAGATGAGCAGTTCTTC.

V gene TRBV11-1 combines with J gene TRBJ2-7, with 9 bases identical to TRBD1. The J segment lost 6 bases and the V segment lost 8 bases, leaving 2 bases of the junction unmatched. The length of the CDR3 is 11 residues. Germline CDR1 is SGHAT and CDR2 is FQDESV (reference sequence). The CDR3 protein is CASGQGREQYF. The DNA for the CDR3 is TGTGCCAGCGGACAGGGGCGCGAGCAGTACTTC.

CDR3 sequence (DNA): TGTGCCAGCAGCCAAGATTGGGGACAGGGCGGCGAGACCCAGTACTTC. It yields the protein CASSQDWGQGGETQYF. This rearrangement joins TRBV4-2 to TRBJ2-5, with 9 bases aligning to TRBD1. Trimming at V came to 0 bases and at J to 5 bases, leaving 7 bases not matched to a gene. CDR1 and CDR2 from the germline V gene are LGHNA and YNFKEQ. The CDR3 length is 16 residues.

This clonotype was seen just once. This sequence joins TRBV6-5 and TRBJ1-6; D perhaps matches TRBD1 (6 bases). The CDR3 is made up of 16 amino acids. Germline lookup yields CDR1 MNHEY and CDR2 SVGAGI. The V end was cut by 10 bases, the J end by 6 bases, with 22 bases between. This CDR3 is CATWAGVRGRNSPLHF. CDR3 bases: TGTGCCACCTGGGCAGGGGTTAGAGGTCGTAATTCACCCCTCCACTTT.

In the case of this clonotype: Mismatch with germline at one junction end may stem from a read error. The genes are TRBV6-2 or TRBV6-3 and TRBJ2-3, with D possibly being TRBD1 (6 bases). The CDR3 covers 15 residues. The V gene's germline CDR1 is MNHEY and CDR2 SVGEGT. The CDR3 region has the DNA TGTACCAGCAGTTACGACAGGACAAGAGCAGATACGCAGTACTTT. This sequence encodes CTSSYDRTRADTQYF.

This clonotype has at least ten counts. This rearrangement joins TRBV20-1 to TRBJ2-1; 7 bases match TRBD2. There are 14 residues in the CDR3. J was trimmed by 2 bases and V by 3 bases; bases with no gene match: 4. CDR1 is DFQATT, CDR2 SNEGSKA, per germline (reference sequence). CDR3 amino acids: CSASRGSPYNEQFF. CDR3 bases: TGCAGTGCTAGTCGCGGGAGTCCCTACAATGAGCAGTTCTTC.

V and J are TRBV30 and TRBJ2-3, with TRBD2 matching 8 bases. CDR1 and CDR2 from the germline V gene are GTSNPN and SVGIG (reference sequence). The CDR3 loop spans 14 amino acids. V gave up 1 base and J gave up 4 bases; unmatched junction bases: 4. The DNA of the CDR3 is TGTGCCTGGAGTGCGACCGGGAGGGCAGATACGCAGTATTTT. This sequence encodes CAWSATGRADTQYF.

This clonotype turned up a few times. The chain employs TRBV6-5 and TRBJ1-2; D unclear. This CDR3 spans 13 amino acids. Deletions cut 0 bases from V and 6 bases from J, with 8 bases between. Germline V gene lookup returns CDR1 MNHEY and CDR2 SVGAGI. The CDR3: CASSYSNTDGYTF. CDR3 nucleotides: TGTGCCAGCAGTTACTCGAATACGGATGGCTACACCTTC.

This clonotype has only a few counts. The CDR3 DNA reads as TGTGCCAGCAGCTGGGACAGGGGAAAAGAGACCCAGTACTTC. The encoded protein is CASSWDRGKETQYF. The V and J genes are TRBV7-9 and TRBJ2-5, with 10 bases that match TRBD1. The CDR3 runs to 14 residues. The trim removed 4 bases at V and 3 bases at J, leaving 2 bases unmatched. Germline loops: CDR1 SEHNR, CDR2 FQNEAQ (reference sequence).

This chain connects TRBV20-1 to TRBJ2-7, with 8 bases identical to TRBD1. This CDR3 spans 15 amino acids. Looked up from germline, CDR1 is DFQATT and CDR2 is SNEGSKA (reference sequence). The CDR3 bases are TGCAGAGCCGCGGACAGGGCTGTAGGGACCTACGAGCAGTACTTC. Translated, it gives CRAADRAVGTYEQYF.

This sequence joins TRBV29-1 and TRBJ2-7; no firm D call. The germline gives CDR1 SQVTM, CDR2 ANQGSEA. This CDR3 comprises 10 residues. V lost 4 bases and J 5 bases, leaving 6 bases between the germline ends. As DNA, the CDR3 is TGCAGCGTTGTACAGCACGAGCAGTACTTC. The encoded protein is CSVVQHEQYF.

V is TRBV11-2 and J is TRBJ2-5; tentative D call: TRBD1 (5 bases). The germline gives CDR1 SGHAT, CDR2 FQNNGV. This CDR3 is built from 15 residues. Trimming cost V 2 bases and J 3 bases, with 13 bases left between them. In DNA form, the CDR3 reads TGTGCCAGCAGCTTACGAGGTCAGGGAAAAGAGACCCAGTACTTC. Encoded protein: CASSLRGQGKETQYF.

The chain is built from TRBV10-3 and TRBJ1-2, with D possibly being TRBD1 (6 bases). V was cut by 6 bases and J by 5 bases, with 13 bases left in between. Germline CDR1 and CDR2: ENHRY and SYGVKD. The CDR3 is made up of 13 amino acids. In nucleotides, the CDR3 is TGTGCCATCAGAGGCAGGGGAGCTTATGGCTACACCTTC. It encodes CAIRGRGAYGYTF.

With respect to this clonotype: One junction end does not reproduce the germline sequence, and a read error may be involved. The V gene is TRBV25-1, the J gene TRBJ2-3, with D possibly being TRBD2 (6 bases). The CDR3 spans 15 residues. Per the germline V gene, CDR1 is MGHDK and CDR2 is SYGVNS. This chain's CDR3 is CARSGRDLSTDTQYF. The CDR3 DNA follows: TGTGCCAGGAGTGGGCGGGACCTTTCCACAGATACGCAGTATTTT.

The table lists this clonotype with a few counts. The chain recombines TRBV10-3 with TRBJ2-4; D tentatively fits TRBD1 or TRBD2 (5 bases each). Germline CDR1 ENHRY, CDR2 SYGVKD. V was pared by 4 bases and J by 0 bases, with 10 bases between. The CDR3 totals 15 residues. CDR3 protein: CAISGDVVAKNIQYF. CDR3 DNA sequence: TGTGCCATCAGTGGGGACGTGGTAGCCAAAAACATTCAGTACTTC.

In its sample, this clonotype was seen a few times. The CDR3 loop is CASLLLAGVTGELFF. The DNA for the CDR3 is TGTGCCAGCCTTTTGCTAGCGGGAGTTACCGGGGAGCTGTTTTTT. The chain combines TRBV2 with TRBJ2-2; the match to TRBD2 covers 10 bases. This CDR3 is 15 amino acids long. From germline, CDR1 is SNHLY and CDR2 FYNNEI. V shed 8 bases, J shed 5 bases, and the junction held 8 bases outside the gene matches.

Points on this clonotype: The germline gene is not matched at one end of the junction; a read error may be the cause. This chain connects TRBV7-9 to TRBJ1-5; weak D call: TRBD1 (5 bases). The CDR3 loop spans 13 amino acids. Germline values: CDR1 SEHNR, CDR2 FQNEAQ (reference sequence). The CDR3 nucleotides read TGTGCCAGCAGTGGGGGGGAACATCAGCCCCAACATTTT. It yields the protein CASSGGEHQPQHF. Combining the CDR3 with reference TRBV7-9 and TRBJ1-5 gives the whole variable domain DTGVSQNPRHKITKRGQNVTFRCDPISEHNRLYWYRQTLGQGPEFLTYFQNEAQLEKSRLLSDRFSAERPKGSFSTLEIQRTEQGDSAMYLCASSGGEHQPQHFGDGTRLSIL.

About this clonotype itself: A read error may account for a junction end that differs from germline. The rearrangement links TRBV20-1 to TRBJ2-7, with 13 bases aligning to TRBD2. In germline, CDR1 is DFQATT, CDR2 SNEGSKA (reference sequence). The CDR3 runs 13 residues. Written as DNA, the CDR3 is TGTAGCGCAGACGGACTAGCGGGAGTGAGGCAGTACTTC. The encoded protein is CSADGLAGVRQYF.

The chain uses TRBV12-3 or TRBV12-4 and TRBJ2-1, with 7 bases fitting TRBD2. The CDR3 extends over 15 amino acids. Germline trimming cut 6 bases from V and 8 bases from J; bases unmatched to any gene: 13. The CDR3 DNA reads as TGTGCCAGCAGCTCCGGGGAGGGGATTTGTGATGAGCAGTTCTTC. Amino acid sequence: CASSSGEGICDEQFF.

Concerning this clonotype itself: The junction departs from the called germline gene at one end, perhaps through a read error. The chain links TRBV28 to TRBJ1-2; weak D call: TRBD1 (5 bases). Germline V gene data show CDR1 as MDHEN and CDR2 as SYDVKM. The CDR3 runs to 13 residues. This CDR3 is CASSSGHVYGYTF. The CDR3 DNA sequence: TGTGCCAGCAGCTCAGGACATGTCTATGGCTACACTTTC.

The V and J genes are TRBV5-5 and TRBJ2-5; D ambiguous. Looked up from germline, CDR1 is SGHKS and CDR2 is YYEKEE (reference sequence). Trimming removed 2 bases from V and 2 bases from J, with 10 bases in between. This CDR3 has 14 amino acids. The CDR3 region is CASSLRFVQETQYF. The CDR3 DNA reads TGTGCCAGCAGCTTACGGTTTGTGCAAGAGACCCAGTACTTC.